This TCR beta chain was profiled in a study of shared clonotypes between healthy human individuals. The wider study: Per donor, CD8 memory used one plate, CD8 naive used two, CD4 memory used three and CD4 naive used three.

In regard to this clone: Its antigen is unidentified.

Study-wide results and limits: Non-shared clonotypes displayed generation probabilities falling below those of clonotypes present in all four donors. For naive CD4 cells, roughly 4.8% of clonotypes were shared across a few donors. Blood was the sole source, and tissue repertoires probably differ.

The CDR3 is made up of 14 amino acids. Germline CDR1 MDHEN, CDR2 SYDVKM. V was trimmed by 6 bases and J by 5 bases, leaving 16 bases between them. Data came from immunoSEQ multiplex PCR; TCRdb stores just in-frame clones and leaves some out. Here the sample spans roughly 500,000 clones, about 96% being singletons. The chain employs TRBV28 and TRBJ2-5, with unresolved D. The origin of this receptor is a woman in her twenties or thirties in good health. The sequenced sample consisted of naive CD4+ T cells sorted from blood. Subset of the sample: CD45RA+ positively selected. The CDR3 loop reads CASRPTTRPETQYF. The CDR3 coding sequence is TGTGCCAGCAGACCCACGACCCGCCCGGAGACCCAGTACTTC.